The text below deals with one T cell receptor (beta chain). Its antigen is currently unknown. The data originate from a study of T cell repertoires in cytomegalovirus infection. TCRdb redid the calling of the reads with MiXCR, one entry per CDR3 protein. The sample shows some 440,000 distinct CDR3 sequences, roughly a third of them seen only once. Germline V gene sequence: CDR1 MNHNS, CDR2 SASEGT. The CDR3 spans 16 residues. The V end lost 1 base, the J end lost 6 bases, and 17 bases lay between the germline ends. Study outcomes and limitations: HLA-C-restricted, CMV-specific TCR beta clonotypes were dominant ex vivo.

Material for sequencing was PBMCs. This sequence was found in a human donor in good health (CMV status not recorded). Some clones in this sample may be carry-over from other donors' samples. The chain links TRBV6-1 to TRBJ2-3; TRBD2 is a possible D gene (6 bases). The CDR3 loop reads CASSEGGTPLGDTQYF. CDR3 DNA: TGTGCCAGCAGTGAAGGGGGGACTCCCCTGGGGGATACGCAGTATTTT.